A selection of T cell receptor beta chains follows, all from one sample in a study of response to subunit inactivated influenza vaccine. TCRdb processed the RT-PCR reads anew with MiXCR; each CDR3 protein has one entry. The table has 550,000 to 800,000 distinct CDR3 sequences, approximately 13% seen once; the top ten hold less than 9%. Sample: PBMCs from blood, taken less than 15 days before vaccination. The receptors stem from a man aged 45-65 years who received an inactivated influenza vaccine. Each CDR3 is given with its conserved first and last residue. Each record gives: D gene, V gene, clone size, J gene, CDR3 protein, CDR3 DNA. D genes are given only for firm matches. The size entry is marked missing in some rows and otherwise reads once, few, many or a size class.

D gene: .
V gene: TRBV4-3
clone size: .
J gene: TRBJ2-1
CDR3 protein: CASSQEALSSYNEQFF
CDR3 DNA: TGCGCCAGCAGCCAAGAGGCCTTAAGCTCCTACAATGAGCAGTTCTTC

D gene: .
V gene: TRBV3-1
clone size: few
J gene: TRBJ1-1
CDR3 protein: CASSPSDRNTEAFF
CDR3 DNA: TGTGCCAGCAGCCCATCGGACAGGAACACTGAAGCTTTCTTT

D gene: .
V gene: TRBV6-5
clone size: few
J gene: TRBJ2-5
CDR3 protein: CASTGQGETQYF
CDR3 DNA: TGTGCCAGCACGGGTCAGGGAGAGACCCAGTACTTC

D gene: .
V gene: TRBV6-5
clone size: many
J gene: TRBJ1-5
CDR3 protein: CASSYSGVQPQHF
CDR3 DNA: TGTGCCAGCAGTTACTCGGGTGTTCAGCCCCAGCATTTT

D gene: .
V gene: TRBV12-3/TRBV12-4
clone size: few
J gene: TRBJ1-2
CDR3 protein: CASSLMPESYTF
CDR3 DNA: TGTGCCAGCAGTTTAATGCCAGAATCATACACCTTC

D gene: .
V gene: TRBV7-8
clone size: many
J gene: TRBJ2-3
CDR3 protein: CASSAYSPGGDTQYF
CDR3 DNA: TGTGCCAGCAGCGCCTATTCCCCCGGGGGAGATACGCAGTATTTT

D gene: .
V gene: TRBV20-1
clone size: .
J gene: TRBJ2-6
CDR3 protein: CSASVQGRRGANVLTF
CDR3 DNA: TGCAGTGCTAGCGTCCAGGGGCGACGGGGGGCCAACGTCCTGACTTTC

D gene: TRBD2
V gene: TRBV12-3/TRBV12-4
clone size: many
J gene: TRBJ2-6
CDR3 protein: CASSLSGVTGANVLTF
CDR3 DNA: TGTGCCAGCAGTTTAAGCGGGGTTACTGGGGCCAACGTCCTGACTTTC

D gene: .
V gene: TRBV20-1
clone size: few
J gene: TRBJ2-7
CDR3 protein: CSARWGSAWSSYEQYF
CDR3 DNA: TGCAGTGCTAGATGGGGCTCGGCATGGTCCTCCTACGAGCAGTACTTC

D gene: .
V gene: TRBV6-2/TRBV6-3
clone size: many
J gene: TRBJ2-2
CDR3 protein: CASSIHGTGELFF
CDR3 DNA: TGTGCCAGCAGCATACACGGAACCGGGGAGCTGTTTTTT

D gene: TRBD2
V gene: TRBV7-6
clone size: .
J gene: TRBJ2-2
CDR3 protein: CASSRTSGNSNTGELFF
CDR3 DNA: TGTGCCAGCAGCCGGACTAGCGGGAACTCGAACACCGGGGAGCTGTTTTTT

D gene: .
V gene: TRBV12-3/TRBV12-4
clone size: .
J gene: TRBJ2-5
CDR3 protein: CASSFHTGETQYF
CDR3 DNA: TGTGCCAGCAGTTTCCATACAGGAGAGACCCAGTACTTC

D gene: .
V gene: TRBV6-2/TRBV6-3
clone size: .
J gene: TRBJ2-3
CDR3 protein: CASIRPGTDTQYF
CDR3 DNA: TGTGCCAGCATTCGACCGGGCACAGATACGCAGTATTTT

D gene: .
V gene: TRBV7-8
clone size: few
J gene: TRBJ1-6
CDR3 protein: CASSLAEADPYSPLHF
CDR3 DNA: TGTGCCAGCAGCTTAGCGGAGGCAGACCCTTATTCACCCCTCCACTTT

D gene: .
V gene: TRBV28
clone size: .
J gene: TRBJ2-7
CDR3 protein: CASSWVPNEQYF
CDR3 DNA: TGTGCCAGCAGTTGGGTCCCCAACGAGCAGTACTTC

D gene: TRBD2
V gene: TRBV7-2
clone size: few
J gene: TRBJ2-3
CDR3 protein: CASGGEWGTDTQYF
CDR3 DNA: TGTGCCAGCGGGGGGGAGTGGGGCACAGATACGCAGTATTTT

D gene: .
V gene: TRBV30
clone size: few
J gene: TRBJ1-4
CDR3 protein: CAWSVPSRAGEKLFF
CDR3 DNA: TGTGCCTGGAGTGTCCCCAGCAGGGCGGGTGAAAAACTGTTTTTT

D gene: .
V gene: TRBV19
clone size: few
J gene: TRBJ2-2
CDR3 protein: CASRLYRGGELFF
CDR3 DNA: TGTGCCAGTAGGCTCTACCGGGGCGGGGAGCTGTTTTTT

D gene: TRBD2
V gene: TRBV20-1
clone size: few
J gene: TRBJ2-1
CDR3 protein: CSARLGLARNEQFF
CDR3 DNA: TGCAGTGCTAGACTTGGACTAGCTAGGAATGAGCAGTTCTTC

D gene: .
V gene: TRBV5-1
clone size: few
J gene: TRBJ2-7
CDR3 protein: CASSLQGGTYEQYF
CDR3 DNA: TGCGCCAGCAGCTTGCAGGGAGGAACTTACGAGCAGTACTTC

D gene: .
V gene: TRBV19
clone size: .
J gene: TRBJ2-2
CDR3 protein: CASSILNLRGVSTGELFF
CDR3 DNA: TGTGCCAGTAGTATATTGAACTTGAGGGGTGTTAGCACCGGGGAGCTGTTTTTT

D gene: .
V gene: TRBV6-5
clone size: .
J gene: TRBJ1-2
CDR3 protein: CASSYSAGEFGYGYTF
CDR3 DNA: TGTGCCAGCAGTTACTCGGCAGGGGAGTTCGGCTATGGCTACACCTTC

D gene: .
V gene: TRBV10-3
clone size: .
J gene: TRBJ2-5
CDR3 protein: CAIKGARQETQYF
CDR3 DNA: TGTGCCATCAAGGGAGCCCGGCAAGAGACCCAGTACTTC

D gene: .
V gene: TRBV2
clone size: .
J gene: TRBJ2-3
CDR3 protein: CASSEARWGNTDTQYF
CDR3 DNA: TGTGCCAGCAGTGAAGCGCGCTGGGGGAACACAGATACGCAGTATTTT

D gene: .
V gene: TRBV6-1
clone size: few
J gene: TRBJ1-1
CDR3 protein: CASIRDTHEAFF
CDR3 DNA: TGTGCCAGCATTCGGGACACGCATGAAGCTTTCTTT

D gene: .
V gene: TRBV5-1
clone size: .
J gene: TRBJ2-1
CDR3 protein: CASSSSDGEQFF
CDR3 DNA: TGCGCCAGCAGCTCTTCGGACGGCGAGCAGTTCTTC

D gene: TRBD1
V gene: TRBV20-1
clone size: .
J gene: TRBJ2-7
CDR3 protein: CSAMTGTGNVLEQYF
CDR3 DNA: TGCAGTGCAATGACCGGGACAGGGAACGTTCTCGAGCAGTACTTC

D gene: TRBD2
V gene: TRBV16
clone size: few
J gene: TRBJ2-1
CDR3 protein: CASSRTSGSPNEQFF
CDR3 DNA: TGTGCCAGCAGTCGTACTAGCGGAAGCCCTAATGAGCAGTTCTTC

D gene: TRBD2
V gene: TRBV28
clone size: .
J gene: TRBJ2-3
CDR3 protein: CASSFYPGTSRSDTQYF
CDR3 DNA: TGTGCCAGCAGTTTTTACCCAGGGACTAGCAGGTCTGATACGCAGTATTTT

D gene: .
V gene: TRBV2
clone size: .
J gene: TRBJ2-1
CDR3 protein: CASSPTGRADEQFF
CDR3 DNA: TGTGCCAGCAGTCCGACAGGGAGGGCCGATGAGCAGTTCTTC

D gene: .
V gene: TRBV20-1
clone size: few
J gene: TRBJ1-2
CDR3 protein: CSAVQEFNYGYTF
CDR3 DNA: TGCAGTGCCGTACAGGAGTTTAACTATGGCTACACCTTC

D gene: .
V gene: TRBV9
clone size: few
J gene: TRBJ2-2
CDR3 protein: CASSPGGHFPGELFF
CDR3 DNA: TGTGCCAGCAGCCCGGGGGGACACTTCCCCGGGGAGCTGTTTTTT

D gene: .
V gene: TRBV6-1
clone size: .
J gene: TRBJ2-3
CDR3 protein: CASGQGDCATDTQYF
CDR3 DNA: TGTGCCAGCGGGCAGGGAGATTGTGCCACAGATACGCAGTATTTT

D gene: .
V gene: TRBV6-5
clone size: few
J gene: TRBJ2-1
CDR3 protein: CASSYLQPYNEQFF
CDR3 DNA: TGTGCCAGCAGTTACCTACAGCCCTACAATGAGCAGTTCTTC

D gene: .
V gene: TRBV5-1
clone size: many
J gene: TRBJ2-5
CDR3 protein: CASSLGTEQETQYF
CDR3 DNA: TGCGCCAGCAGCCTTGGGACGGAGCAAGAGACCCAGTACTTC

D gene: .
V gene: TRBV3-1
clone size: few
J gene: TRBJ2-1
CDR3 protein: CASSQIGGLLDNEQFF
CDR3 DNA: TGTGCCAGCAGCCAGATAGGGGGGCTGCTCGACAATGAGCAGTTCTTC

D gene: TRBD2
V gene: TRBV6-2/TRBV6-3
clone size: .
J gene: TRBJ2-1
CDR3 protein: CASNSGGPGREQFF
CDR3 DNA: TGTGCCAGCAATAGCGGGGGCCCGGGGAGGGAGCAGTTCTTC

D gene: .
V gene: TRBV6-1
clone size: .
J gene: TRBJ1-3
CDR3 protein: CATSYSGNTIYF
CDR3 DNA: TGTGCCACCTCTTACTCTGGAAACACCATATATTTT

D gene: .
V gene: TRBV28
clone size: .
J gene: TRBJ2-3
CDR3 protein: CASSSLGDSTDTQYF
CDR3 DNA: TGTGCCAGCAGTTCTCTAGGGGATAGCACAGATACGCAGTATTTT

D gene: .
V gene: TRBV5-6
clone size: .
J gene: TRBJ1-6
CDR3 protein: CASSLERVGVLNSPLHF
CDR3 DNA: TGTGCCAGCAGCTTGGAACGGGTTGGGGTACTTAATTCACCCCTCCACTTT

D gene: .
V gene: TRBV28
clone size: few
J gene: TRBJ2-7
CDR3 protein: CASSLGTLATNYEQYF
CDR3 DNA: TGTGCCAGCAGTTTGGGAACTCTAGCGACTAACTACGAGCAGTACTTC

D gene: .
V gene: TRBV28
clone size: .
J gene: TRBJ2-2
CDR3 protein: CASSDQTFWDTGELFF
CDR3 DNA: TGTGCCAGCAGTGACCAAACCTTTTGGGACACCGGGGAGCTGTTTTTT

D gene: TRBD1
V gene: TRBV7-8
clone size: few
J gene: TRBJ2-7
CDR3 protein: CASSFNSGTGLSEQYF
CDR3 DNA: TGTGCCAGCAGCTTCAACTCAGGGACAGGGTTAAGCGAGCAGTACTTC

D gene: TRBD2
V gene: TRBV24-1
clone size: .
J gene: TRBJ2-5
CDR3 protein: CATGTSGRVGQETQYF
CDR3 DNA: TGTGCCACCGGGACTAGCGGGAGGGTCGGGCAAGAGACCCAGTACTTC

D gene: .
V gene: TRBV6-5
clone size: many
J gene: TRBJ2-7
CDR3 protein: CASSYSRYYEQYF
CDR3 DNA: TGTGCCAGCAGTTACTCCCGATACTACGAGCAGTACTTC

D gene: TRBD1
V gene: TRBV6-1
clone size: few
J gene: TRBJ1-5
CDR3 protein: CASSEGTHRGGQPQHF
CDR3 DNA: TGTGCCAGCAGTGAAGGAACACACAGGGGCGGGCAGCCCCAGCATTTT